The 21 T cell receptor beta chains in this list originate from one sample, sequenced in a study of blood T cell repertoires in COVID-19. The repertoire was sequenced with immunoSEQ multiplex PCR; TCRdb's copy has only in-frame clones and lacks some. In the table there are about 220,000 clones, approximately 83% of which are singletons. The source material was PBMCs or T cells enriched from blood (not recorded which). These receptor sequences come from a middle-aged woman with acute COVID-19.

This chain's CDR3 is CATSRESGFRGNTIYF. The DNA of the CDR3 is TGTGCCACCAGCAGAGAATCGGGATTTCGGGGAAACACCATATATTTT. The chain combines TRBV15 with TRBJ1-3; D unresolved. Trimming stripped 0 bases from V and 4 bases from J, with 13 bases between. The CDR3 contains 16 residues. Germline CDR1 LNHNV, CDR2 YYDKDF (reference sequence). Complete variable domain (other parts from reference TRBV15 and TRBJ1-3): DAMVIQNPRYQVTQFGKPVTLSCSQTLNHNVMYWYQQKSSQAPKLLFHYYDKDFNNEADTPDNFQSRRPNTSFCFLDIRSPGLGDTAMYLCATSRESGFRGNTIYFGEGSWLTVV.

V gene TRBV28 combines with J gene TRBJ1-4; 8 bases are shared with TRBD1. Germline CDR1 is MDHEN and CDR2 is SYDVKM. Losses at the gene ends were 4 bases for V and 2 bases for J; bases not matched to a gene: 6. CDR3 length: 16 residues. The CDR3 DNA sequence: TGTGCCAGCAGTTCCCCGGGGACAGGTACTAATGAAAAACTGTTTTTT. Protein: CASSSPGTGTNEKLFF. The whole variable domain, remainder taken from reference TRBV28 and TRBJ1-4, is DVKVTQSSRYLVKRTGEKVFLECVQDMDHENMFWYRQDPGLGLRLIYFSYDVKMKEKGDIPEGYSVSREKKERFSLILESASTNQTSMYLCASSSPGTGTNEKLFFGSGTQLSVL.

The DNA for the CDR3 is TGTGCCAGCTCACCTAACCAGGAACGAAGAAACACCATATATTTT. Protein product: CASSPNQERRNTIYF. The chain uses TRBV18 and TRBJ1-3; D unclear. Germline CDR1 is KGHSH and CDR2 is LQKENI. This CDR3 is built from 15 residues. V was pared by 3 bases and J by 5 bases, with 14 bases between.

The CDR3 protein is CASSPLDRTETQYF. The CDR3 nucleotides read TGTGCCAGCTCACCACTGGACAGGACCGAGACCCAGTACTTC. This sequence joins TRBV18 and TRBJ2-5; 7 nucleotides line up with TRBD1. The J segment lost 5 bases and the V segment lost 1 base, leaving 4 bases of the junction unmatched. The germline V gene has CDR1 KGHSH and CDR2 LQKENI. The CDR3 is made up of 14 amino acids.

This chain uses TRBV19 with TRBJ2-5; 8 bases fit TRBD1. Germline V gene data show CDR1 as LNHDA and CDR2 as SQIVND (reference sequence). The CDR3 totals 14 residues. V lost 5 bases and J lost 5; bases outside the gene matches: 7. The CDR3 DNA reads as TGTGCCAGTAGTGCAAACAGGGGGGCGGAGACCCAGTACTTC. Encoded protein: CASSANRGAETQYF.

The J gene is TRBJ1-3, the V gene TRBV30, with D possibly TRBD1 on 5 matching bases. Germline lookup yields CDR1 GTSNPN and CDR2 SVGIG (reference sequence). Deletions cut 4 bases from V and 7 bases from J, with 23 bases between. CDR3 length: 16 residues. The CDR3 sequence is CAWTWRGSRRVNTIYF. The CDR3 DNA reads TGTGCCTGGACTTGGCGGGGCAGCCGAAGGGTGAACACCATATATTTT.

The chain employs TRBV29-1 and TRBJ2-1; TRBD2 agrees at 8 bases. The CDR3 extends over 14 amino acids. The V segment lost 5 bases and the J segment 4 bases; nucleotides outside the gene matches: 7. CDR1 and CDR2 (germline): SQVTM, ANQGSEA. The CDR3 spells CSVPPGLGYNEQFF. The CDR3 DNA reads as TGCAGCGTTCCTCCGGGACTAGGGTACAATGAGCAGTTCTTC.

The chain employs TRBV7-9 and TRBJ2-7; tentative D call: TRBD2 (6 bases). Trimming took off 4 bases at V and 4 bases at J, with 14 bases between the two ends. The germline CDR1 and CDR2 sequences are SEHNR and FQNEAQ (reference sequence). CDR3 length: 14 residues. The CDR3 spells CASSYPSGEYEQYF. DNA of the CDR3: TGTGCCAGCAGCTATCCGTCGGGGGAATACGAGCAGTACTTC.

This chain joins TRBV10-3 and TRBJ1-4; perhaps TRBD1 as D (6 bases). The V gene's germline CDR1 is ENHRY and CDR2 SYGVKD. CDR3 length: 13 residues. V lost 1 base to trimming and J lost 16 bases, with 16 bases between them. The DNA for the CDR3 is TGTGCCATCAGTGAGTTGCAGGGGACATCTCCGTTTTTT. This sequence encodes CAISELQGTSPFF.

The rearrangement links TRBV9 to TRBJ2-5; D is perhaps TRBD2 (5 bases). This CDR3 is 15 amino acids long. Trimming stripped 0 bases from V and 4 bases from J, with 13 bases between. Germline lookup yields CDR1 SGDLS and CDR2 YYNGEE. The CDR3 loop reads CASSVDRGIGETQYF. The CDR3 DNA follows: TGTGCCAGCAGCGTAGATCGGGGTATCGGAGAGACCCAGTACTTC.

The CDR3 reads CASSLNPGTEAFF. The CDR3 DNA reads TGTGCCAGCTCACTTAATCCCGGGACAGAAGCTTTCTTT. The chain carries TRBV18 and TRBJ1-1; perhaps TRBD1 as D (6 bases). Per the germline V gene, CDR1 is KGHSH and CDR2 is LQKENI. The V gene lost 4 bases and the J gene lost 8 bases, with 14 bases spanning the gap. The CDR3 is made up of 13 amino acids.

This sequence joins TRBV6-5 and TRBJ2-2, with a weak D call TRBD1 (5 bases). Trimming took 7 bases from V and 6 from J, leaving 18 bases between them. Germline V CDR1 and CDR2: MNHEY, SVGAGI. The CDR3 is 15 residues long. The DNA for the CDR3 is TGTGCCAGCACCATCACAGGTCTAGGTTCCGGGGAGCTGTTTTTT. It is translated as CASTITGLGSGELFF.

The CDR3 sequence is CASSEGYRDLGEKLFF. DNA of the CDR3: TGTGCCAGCAGTGAGGGGTACCGGGATCTCGGGGAAAAACTGTTTTTT. V and J are TRBV6-1 and TRBJ1-4, with no clear D. Germline-derived CDR1 and CDR2 are MNHNS and SASEGT. This CDR3 comprises 16 residues. V was cut by 3 bases and J by 8 bases, with 19 bases left in between.

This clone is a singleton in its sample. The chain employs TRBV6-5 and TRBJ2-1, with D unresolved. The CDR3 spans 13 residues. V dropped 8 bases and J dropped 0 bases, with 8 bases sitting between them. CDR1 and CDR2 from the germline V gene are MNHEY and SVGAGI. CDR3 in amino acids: CASLRSSYNEQFF. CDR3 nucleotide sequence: TGTGCCAGCTTAAGGAGCTCCTACAATGAGCAGTTCTTC.

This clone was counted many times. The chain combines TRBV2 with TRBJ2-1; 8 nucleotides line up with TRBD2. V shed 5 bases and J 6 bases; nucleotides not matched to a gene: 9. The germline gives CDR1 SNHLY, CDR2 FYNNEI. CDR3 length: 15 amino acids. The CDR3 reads CASSRAGAESNEQFF. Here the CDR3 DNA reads TGTGCCAGCAGTCGAGCGGGGGCCGAATCCAATGAGCAGTTCTTC.

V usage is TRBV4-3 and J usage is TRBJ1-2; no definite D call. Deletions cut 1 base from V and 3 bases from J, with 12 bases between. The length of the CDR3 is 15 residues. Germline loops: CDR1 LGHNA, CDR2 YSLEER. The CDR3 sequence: CASSQGAGKHYGYTF. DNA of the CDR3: TGCGCCAGCAGCCAAGGAGCCGGGAAGCACTATGGCTACACCTTC.

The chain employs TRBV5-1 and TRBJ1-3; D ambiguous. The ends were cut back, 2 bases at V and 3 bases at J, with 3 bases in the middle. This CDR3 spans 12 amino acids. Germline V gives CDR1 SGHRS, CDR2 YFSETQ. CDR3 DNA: TGCGCCAGCAGCTTCAGTGGAAACACCATATATTTT. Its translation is CASSFSGNTIYF.

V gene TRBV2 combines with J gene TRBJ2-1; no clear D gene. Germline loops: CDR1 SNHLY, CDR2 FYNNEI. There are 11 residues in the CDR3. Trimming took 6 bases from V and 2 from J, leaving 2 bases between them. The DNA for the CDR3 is TGTGCCAGCAGCACCTACAATGAGCAGTTCTTC. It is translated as CASSTYNEQFF.

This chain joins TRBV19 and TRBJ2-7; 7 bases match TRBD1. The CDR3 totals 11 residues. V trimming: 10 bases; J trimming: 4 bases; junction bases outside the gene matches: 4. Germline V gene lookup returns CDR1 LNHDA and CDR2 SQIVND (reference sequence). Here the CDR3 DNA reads TGTGCCACCACGACAGGGTACGAGCAGTACTTC. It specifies CATTTGYEQYF.

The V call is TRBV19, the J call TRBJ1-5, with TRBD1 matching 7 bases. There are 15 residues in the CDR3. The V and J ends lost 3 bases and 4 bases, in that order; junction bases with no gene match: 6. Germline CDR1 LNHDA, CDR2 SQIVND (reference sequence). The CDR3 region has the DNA TGTGCCAGTAGTATTCAAAAGGGGGCGAATCAGCCCCAGCATTTT. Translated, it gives CASSIQKGANQPQHF.

The CDR3 is CATSDPGQGSNQPQHF. Written as DNA, the CDR3 is TGTGCCACCAGTGACCCGGGACAGGGCTCCAATCAGCCCCAGCATTTT. V is TRBV24-1 and J is TRBJ1-5; 9 bases are a match to TRBD1. The trim removed 4 bases at V and 3 bases at J, leaving 6 bases unmatched. Germline values: CDR1 KGHDR, CDR2 SFDVKD. CDR3 size: 16 residues.